The present T cell receptor (beta chain) was sequenced within a study of cytomegalovirus exposure and HLA in healthy donors. Findings of the study overall: Among the most significant clusters, several appeared linked to common viral pathogens in a later analysis. A prior analysis recorded that most TCR beta V segments were productive about 90% or about 30% of the time.

Both 60 Vbeta primers and 13 Jbeta primers went into the PCR. TCRdb's table, derived via immunoSEQ multiplex PCR, lists solely in-frame clones and lacks some. There are around 180,000 clones in the sample; roughly 85% occur only once, and about 0.72% lies in the top ten. Turning to this clone: What it binds is unknown.

This clonotype was obtained from a woman in her thirties or forties in good health and CMV-seronegative. Sequencing input: PBMCs.

CDR3 DNA sequence: TGTGCCAGCAGCTCAACCGGGACTAGCCCAGAGACCCAGTACTTC. As protein: CASSSTGTSPETQYF. V usage is TRBV9 and J usage is TRBJ2-5; 9 nucleotides align to TRBD2. Germline assignment: CDR1 SGDLS and CDR2 YYNGEE. V lost 4 bases to trimming and J lost 4 bases; unmatched junction nucleotides: 8. The CDR3 runs 15 residues.